What follows are 13 T cell receptor beta chains derived from one specimen sequenced in a study of CD8+ T cells in alopecia areata. After isolation, RNA underwent reverse transcription to generate cDNA as the sequencing template. Here immunoSEQ multiplex PCR was the method, and the copy in TCRdb shows in-frame clones only, minus some. This sample has over 120,000 clones; about 60% occur once, and the top ten carry 5% to 7%. Specimen: CD4+ T cells sorted from blood, collected at week 0. The receptors stem from a human donor with alopecia areata.

The rearrangement uses TRBV25-1 and TRBJ1-1; 8 bases align to TRBD1. This CDR3 is built from 11 residues. The trim removed 5 bases at V and 12 bases at J, leaving 5 bases unmatched. Germline CDR1 reads MGHDK; CDR2 reads SYGVNS. In DNA, the CDR3 is TGTGCCAGCAGTACCCAGGGGGCGACTTTCTTT. Translated, it gives CASSTQGATFF.

The V call is TRBV6-5, the J call TRBJ2-3, with 7 bases identical to TRBD1. From germline, CDR1 is MNHEY and CDR2 SVGAGI. The CDR3 length is 14 residues. The V and J ends lost 5 bases and 0 bases, in that order; junction bases with no gene match: 2. This CDR3 is CASSRGQSTDTQYF. Here the CDR3 DNA reads TGTGCCAGCAGTCGGGGACAGAGCACAGATACGCAGTATTTT.

This clone was detected ten times or more. V and J are TRBV11-2 and TRBJ2-7, with 12 nucleotides matching TRBD1. CDR1 SGHAT and CDR2 FQNNGV come from the germline V gene. The CDR3 is 17 residues long. J was trimmed by 6 bases and V by 7 bases; bases with no gene match: 16. The CDR3 reads CASTPGKGQGAPGEQYF. The CDR3 region has the DNA TGTGCCAGCACCCCGGGGAAGGGACAGGGGGCTCCGGGCGAGCAGTACTTC.

This rearrangement joins TRBV7-2 to TRBJ1-2, with 8 positions matching TRBD1. The V gene end was trimmed by 5 bases and the J gene end by 5 bases; junction bases not matched to a gene: 13. The CDR3 is 16 residues long. Germline-derived CDR1 and CDR2 are SGHTA and FQGNSA. The CDR3 spells CASSPTVGQDLYGYTF. In DNA, the CDR3 is TGTGCCAGCAGCCCGACCGTGGGACAGGACTTATATGGCTACACCTTC.

The chain carries TRBV18 and TRBJ2-3; the match to TRBD1 covers 8 bases. Trimming removed 2 bases from V and 4 bases from J; junction bases left unmatched: 2. The germline CDR1 and CDR2 sequences are KGHSH and LQKENI. The CDR3 has 14 residues. The CDR3 spells CASSPGTGSDTQYF. Written as DNA, the CDR3 is TGTGCCAGCTCACCAGGGACAGGTTCAGATACGCAGTATTTT.

To note about this clone: The same CDR3 is also encoded by other DNA sequences in this sample. The rearrangement joins TRBV30 to TRBJ1-5, with D perhaps matching TRBD1 (6 bases). The CDR3 spans 15 residues. Trimming removed 0 bases from V and 2 bases from J, with 11 bases in between. Germline loops: CDR1 GTSNPN, CDR2 SVGIG (reference sequence). CDR3 loop: CAWSVRGGGNQPQHF. The CDR3 DNA is TGTGCCTGGAGTGTAAGGGGGGGCGGCAATCAGCCCCAGCATTTT.

The CDR3 DNA sequence: TGTGCCAGCAGCTTGCAGACCTTCTATGGCTACACCTTC. The encoded protein is CASSLQTFYGYTF. V and J are TRBV7-9 and TRBJ1-2; D gene ambiguous. From germline, CDR1 is SEHNR and CDR2 FQNEAQ (reference sequence). V shed 3 bases and J shed 4 bases, with 9 bases lying between them. There are 13 residues in the CDR3.

V gene TRBV28 combines with J gene TRBJ2-1; 9 positions match TRBD2. The germline gives CDR1 MDHEN, CDR2 SYDVKM. The CDR3 extends over 15 amino acids. Losses at the gene ends were 7 bases for V and 0 bases for J; bases not matched to a gene: 4. The CDR3 here is CASTLAGSSYNEQFF. The CDR3, as DNA: TGTGCCAGCACCCTAGCGGGGTCCTCCTACAATGAGCAGTTCTTC.

Only a few counts were recorded for this clone. The chain carries TRBV7-9 and TRBJ2-2; D is ambiguous. Germline V lookup: CDR1 SEHNR, CDR2 FQNEAQ (reference sequence). V lost 3 bases and J lost 3, with 8 bases in between. The CDR3 runs to 14 residues. The CDR3 bases are TGTGCCAGCAGCTTGGACGGCTACACCGGGGAGCTGTTTTTT. Protein product: CASSLDGYTGELFF.

The V gene is TRBV13, the J gene TRBJ2-6, with TRBD2 matching 8 bases. Germline values: CDR1 PRHDT, CDR2 FYEKMQ (reference sequence). V gave up 3 bases and J gave up 4 bases; unmatched junction bases: 11. The CDR3 is 18 residues long. The CDR3 nucleotides are TGTGCCAGCAGCTTCTCAGCGGGGGCGTCAGAGGGGGCCAACGTCCTGACTTTC. Amino acids: CASSFSAGASEGANVLTF.

The chain carries TRBV5-6 and TRBJ1-2, with D perhaps TRBD1 (6 bases). Germline CDR1 SGHDT, CDR2 YYEEEE. The CDR3 has 14 residues. The ends were cut back, 1 base at V and 2 bases at J, with 9 bases in the middle. In DNA form, the CDR3 reads TGTGCCAGCAGCTTGTCGGGGGGCAACTATGGCTACACCTTC. Translation gives CASSLSGGNYGYTF. Supplemented by reference TRBV5-6 and TRBJ1-2, the full variable domain reads DAGVTQSPTHLIKTRGQQVTLRCSPKSGHDTVSWYQQALGQGPQFIFQYYEEEERQRGNFPDRFSGHQFPNYSSELNVNALLLGDSALYLCASSLSGGNYGYTFGSGTRLTVV.

This clone appeared a few times. The gene calls are TRBV12-5 and TRBJ2-7; D is ambiguous. The germline V gene has CDR1 LGHNT and CDR2 FRNRAP. CDR3 length: 13 residues. V was shortened by 7 bases and J by 0 bases, with 10 bases between the two germline ends. CDR3 region: CASVSVPSYEQYF. DNA of the CDR3: TGTGCTAGTGTAAGTGTGCCCTCCTACGAGCAGTACTTC. The full variable domain, rest sourced from reference TRBV12-5 and TRBJ2-7, is DARVTQTPRHKVTEMGQEVTMRCQPILGHNTVFWYRQTMMQGLELLAYFRNRAPLDDSGMPKDRFSAEMPDATLATLKIQPSEPRDSAVYFCASVSVPSYEQYFGPGTRLTVT.

J is TRBJ1-1 and V is TRBV5-1; no definite D call. V lost 0 bases and J 7 bases, leaving 16 bases between the germline ends. The CDR3 loop spans 15 amino acids. In germline, CDR1 is SGHRS, CDR2 YFSETQ. CDR3 sequence (DNA): TGCGCCAGCAGCTTGGATGGCTCGGCGGCCCATGAAGCTTTCTTT. Its protein is CASSLDGSAAHEAFF.